This TCR beta chain comes out of a study of blood T cell repertoires in COVID-19 (dated by TCRdb to about 2020). For the wider study: Samples covering the acute and convalescent phases of COVID-19 were provided by collaborators in the United States, Italy and Spain. The material from the prospective study consisted of cDNA or gDNA derived from T cells, B-cell-depleted T cells, or PBMCs. Subjects who had been exposed to COVID-19, were actively infected with it, or had recovered from it provided the deeply sampled blood TCRbeta repertoires that made up the dataset. The repertoires were released in a freely available public database intended as a resource for research on the immune response to SARS-CoV-2. The samples were drawn from two sources: the first 160 participants of the ongoing ImmuneRACE study, and fewer than 1,500 subjects contributed by 6 global collaborators. Sample metadata almost always included a de-identified subject ID, COVID-19 status, age in years and sex. Where HLA class I and class II types were available, the types were taken from metadata supplied by the sample provider, not from assay-based typing. The paper's findings and limits, for the study overall: The quantity of clinical and demographic metadata differed by source and by participant and was supplied without curation.

The collaborating institutions used their own protocols to collect whole blood in K2EDTA tubes. For TCRbeta analysis, collaborator samples were shipped as frozen whole blood, as isolated PBMCs, or as DNA extracted from either sample type. The immunoSEQ Assay, a bias-controlled multiplex PCR, was used to amplify TCRbeta CDR3 regions from genomic DNA. For the original study's pipeline: The number of nucleated cells in each sample was estimated by amplification of reference gene primers within the assay. To quantify the absolute abundance of each unique TCRbeta CDR3 rearrangement, sequence reads were collapsed and filtered. For each sample, productive Simpson clonality was calculated as the square root of Simpson's diversity index across productive rearrangements. TCRdb took over this immuneACCESS table, retaining in-frame rearrangements with V and J assigned. Such tables are incomplete; in checked studies, under half of the missing clones stem from an unresolved V gene, and the remainder is unexplained. The V and J calls and clone size come from that table; D and trimming were worked out from the DNA. The sample yields 390,000 or so clones; 80% to 90% were counted once. Over 1.3% of the sample goes to the ten largest clones.

With regard to this clone: Its specific antigen is unknown. Nothing much larger sits one base from this clone, and base qualities are not available.

The material sequenced was peripheral blood. The clonotype originates from a woman aged 30 to 39 with active or convalescent COVID-19.

The CDR3 region: CASSLSRGGVYNEQFF. At the DNA level, the sequence is TGTGCCAGCAGCTTATCGAGGGGGGGCGTCTACAATGAGCAGTTCTTC. This chain joins TRBV11-2 to TRBJ2-1, and perhaps TRBD2 as D gene, on 7 matching bases. The CDR1 and CDR2 encoded by the germline V gene are SGHAT and FQNNGV. The junction carries 14 bases between V and J, which are trimmed by 2 bases and 3 bases respectively. The CDR3, from cysteine to phenylalanine, totals 16 residues. The only DNA kept is the CDR3, 48 bases in frame from the first base.